The following is a T cell receptor beta chain sequence with its context. Antigen specificity is unknown. TCRdb recomputed calls from the 5' RACE reads with MiXCR, one row per CDR3 protein. Seen here are some 400,000 distinct CDR3 sequences, more than 20% observed once, and the top ten hold 15% to 20%. These data belong to a study of CD8 T cells in ankylosing spondylitis. Whole-study results and caveats: One TCR beta motif, made up of roughly eight highly homologous variants, appeared characteristic of ankylosing spondylitis blood.

This CDR3 region has 13 residues. CDR1 is DFQATT, CDR2 SNEGSKA, per germline (reference sequence). Trimming removed 6 bases from V and 2 bases from J; junction bases left unmatched: 4. The sequencing input was blood, either unsorted or a sorted T cell fraction (not recorded which). V and J are TRBV20-1 and TRBJ2-5, with 9 bases fitting TRBD1. The sequence was collected from a male donor with ankylosing spondylitis. For the CDR3, the DNA is TGCAGTGCGCCAGACAGGGGGCAAGAGACCCAGTACTTC. This codes for CSAPDRGQETQYF.